This record covers a single T cell receptor beta chain. This specimen belongs to a study of PD-1 blockade in mismatch repair-deficient tumors. The ends lost 2 bases at V and 4 bases at J; junction bases unmatched: 5. CDR3 length equals 16 residues. In germline, CDR1 is LGHNA, CDR2 YNFKEQ. The method was immunoSEQ multiplex PCR; TCRdb's version includes in-frame clones alone and lacks a portion of them. The table lists roughly 130,000 clones, around nine tenths of them singletons, with 10% to 15% in the top ten. The chain uses TRBV4-2 and TRBJ2-3, with 11 nucleotides matching TRBD2. The TCR comes from an adult with mismatch repair-deficient cancer. The sample here was peripheral blood, taken approximately 70 weeks after starting pembrolizumab. CDR3 protein: CASSQIAGGSADTQYF. DNA of the CDR3: TGTGCCAGCAGCCAAATAGCGGGAGGGAGCGCAGATACGCAGTATTTT.